One and the same sample provided the 25 T cell receptor beta chains below, sequenced in a study of untreated major depressive disorder. Here immunoSEQ multiplex PCR was the method, and the copy in TCRdb shows in-frame clones only, minus some. The table has approximately 21,000 clones, approximately 89% seen once. Sequences were obtained from CD4+ T cells from PBMCs. Receptor source: a middle-aged woman in good health.

The V call is TRBV4-1, the J call TRBJ1-2; D ambiguous. Trimming removed 4 bases at V and 2 bases at J, with 14 bases between. CDR1 MGHRA and CDR2 YSYEKL come from the germline V gene. The CDR3 length is 15 residues. CDR3 coding DNA: TGCGCCAGCAGCCCTGGCTTGGCTGTAAACTATGGCTACACCTTC. Its protein is CASSPGLAVNYGYTF.

CDR3 sequence (DNA): TGCAGCGTTGGGGGGTACTATGGCTACACCTTC. Amino acid sequence: CSVGGYYGYTF. The chain carries TRBV29-1 and TRBJ1-2, with D perhaps matching TRBD1 (5 bases). From germline, CDR1 is SQVTM and CDR2 ANQGSEA. The CDR3 covers 11 residues. V was clipped by 4 bases and J by 3 bases, with 6 bases between them.

The rearrangement links TRBV6-1 to TRBJ2-6; D remains ambiguous. Germline V lookup: CDR1 MNHNS, CDR2 SASEGT. There are 19 residues in the CDR3. V lost 2 bases to trimming and J lost 0 bases, with 17 bases between them. The CDR3 DNA follows: TGTGCCAGCAGTGAATCTATTGGGCTGGGAAACTCTGGGGCCAACGTCCTGACTTTC. It yields the protein CASSESIGLGNSGANVLTF.

This clone has just a few counts. V is TRBV25-1 and J is TRBJ2-1, with D tentatively TRBD1 (5 bases). Trimming took 4 bases from V and 7 from J, leaving 20 bases between them. CDR1 is MGHDK and CDR2 is SYGVNS in the germline V gene. The CDR3 spans 16 residues. This chain's CDR3 is CASSAHSQGTWNEQFF. The CDR3 DNA is TGTGCCAGCAGTGCCCACAGCCAGGGAACCTGGAATGAGCAGTTCTTC.

J is TRBJ2-5 and V is TRBV5-1; tentatively, D is TRBD2 (6 bases). Germline CDR1 reads SGHRS; CDR2 reads YFSETQ. This CDR3 has 14 amino acids. Trimming removed 0 bases at V and 5 bases at J, with 11 bases between. Written as DNA, the CDR3 is TGCGCCAGCAGCTTGGAGGCGGGGAGGGAGACCCAGTACTTC. Its protein product is CASSLEAGRETQYF.

The chain employs TRBV7-8 and TRBJ1-1; 9 nucleotides agree with TRBD1. CDR1 SGHVS and CDR2 FQNEAQ come from the germline V gene. The CDR3 has 15 amino acids. The junction had 7 bases not matched to a gene; V was cut back by 5 bases and J by 3 bases. CDR3 amino acids: CASSIRQGGHTEAFF. The DNA for the CDR3 is TGTGCCAGCAGCATCCGACAGGGGGGACACACTGAAGCTTTCTTT.

This clone was detected once. The chain links TRBV4-1 to TRBJ2-5; TRBD2 matches 7 bases. The ends lost 3 bases at V and 5 bases at J; junction bases unmatched: 6. The CDR3 loop spans 14 amino acids. Germline values: CDR1 MGHRA, CDR2 YSYEKL. The CDR3 loop reads CASSHSGARETQYF. In DNA, the CDR3 is TGCGCCAGCAGCCACAGCGGGGCTCGGGAGACCCAGTACTTC.

The V gene is TRBV9, the J gene TRBJ2-1; TRBD2 might be the D (6 bases). Per germline, CDR1 SGDLS and CDR2 YYNGEE. This CDR3 has 16 residues. Between the trimmed V and J ends, which lost 0 bases and 4 bases, there was a span of 14 bases. CDR3 sequence reads: CASSVVGSSAYNEQFF. CDR3 in DNA: TGTGCCAGCAGCGTAGTTGGGTCTAGCGCATACAATGAGCAGTTCTTC. The full variable domain, with the rest looked up from reference TRBV9 and TRBJ2-1, is DSGVTQTPKHLITATGQRVTLRCSPRSGDLSVYWYQQSLDQGLQFLIQYYNGEERAKGNILERFSAQQFPDLHSELNLSSLELGDSALYFCASSVVGSSAYNEQFFGPGTRLTVL.

CDR3 loop: CASSQDAQTSYGYTF. CDR3 nucleotides: TGTGCCAGCAGCCAAGATGCACAGACGTCCTATGGCTACACCTTC. V gene TRBV14 combines with J gene TRBJ1-2; D gene ambiguous. In germline, CDR1 is SGHDN, CDR2 FVKESK. The CDR3 has 15 residues. The V and J ends lost 0 bases and 4 bases respectively, with 12 bases between them.

The chain combines TRBV4-1 with TRBJ2-3; D is possibly TRBD2 (7 bases). Trimming removed 4 bases at V and 5 bases at J, with 16 bases between. CDR1 MGHRA and CDR2 YSYEKL come from the germline V gene. The CDR3 runs 15 residues. The CDR3 is CASSRFGGPRDTQYF. CDR3 DNA sequence: TGCGCCAGCAGCCGGTTCGGGGGGCCCAGAGATACGCAGTATTTT.

The rearrangement links TRBV4-1 to TRBJ1-5, with a weak D call TRBD1 (5 bases). CDR3 size: 14 residues. From germline, CDR1 is MGHRA and CDR2 YSYEKL. V gave up 4 bases and J gave up 5 bases, with 12 bases separating them. The CDR3 spells CASSPPGGDQPQHF. The CDR3 DNA reads TGCGCCAGCAGCCCACCGGGGGGGGATCAGCCCCAGCATTTT.

The chain employs TRBV27 and TRBJ2-7; D ambiguous. This CDR3 has 14 residues. V lost 7 bases to trimming and J lost 0 bases, with 13 bases between them. Germline CDR1 and CDR2: MNHEY and SMNVEV (reference sequence). The CDR3 DNA reads as TGTGCCAGCAAAGGGCAATTAATCTCCTACGAGCAGTACTTC. This sequence encodes CASKGQLISYEQYF.

This chain connects TRBV28 to TRBJ1-1; 8 nucleotides agree with TRBD1. The V and J ends lost 5 bases and 9 bases, in that order; junction bases with no gene match: 8. The CDR3 has 13 amino acids. Germline-derived CDR1 and CDR2 are MDHEN and SYDVKM. The CDR3 is CASSASGGPKAFF. The DNA for the CDR3 is TGTGCCAGCAGTGCCTCAGGGGGCCCCAAAGCTTTCTTT.

The chain recombines TRBV27 with TRBJ2-1, with D possibly matching TRBD2 (7 bases). V lost 7 bases, J lost 6 bases, and 16 bases lay in between. The length of the CDR3 is 14 residues. Looked up from germline, CDR1 is MNHEY and CDR2 is SMNVEV (reference sequence). The CDR3 spells CASTQHGGPNEQFF. The CDR3 DNA reads as TGTGCCAGCACCCAACACGGGGGGCCCAATGAGCAGTTCTTC.

The V call is TRBV5-6, the J call TRBJ2-6; TRBD1 is a possible D gene (5 bases). V was trimmed by 5 bases and J by 0 bases, leaving 18 bases between them. The CDR3 has 18 residues. The germline gives CDR1 SGHDT, CDR2 YYEEEE. The CDR3 loop reads CASSSDRKTYSGANVLTF. The CDR3 coding sequence is TGTGCCAGCAGTTCAGACAGAAAAACTTACTCTGGGGCCAACGTCCTGACTTTC.

This clone came up a few times. The chain employs TRBV5-6 and TRBJ2-2; 7 nucleotides align to TRBD1. Germline trimming cut 2 bases from V and 7 bases from J; bases unmatched to any gene: 2. The CDR3 runs to 13 residues. CDR1 is SGHDT and CDR2 is YYEEEE in the germline V gene. CDR3 sequence reads: CASSFYRGGELFF. The CDR3 region has the DNA TGTGCCAGCAGCTTCTACAGGGGCGGGGAGCTGTTTTTT.

CDR3 sequence (DNA): TGTGCCAGCGGTATACCAACATCCGGGGAGCTGTTTTTT. Amino acids: CASGIPTSGELFF. The chain uses TRBV7-9 and TRBJ2-2; D is ambiguous. Germline CDR1 SEHNR, CDR2 FQNEAQ (reference sequence). V was shortened by 8 bases and J by 6 bases, with 13 bases between the two germline ends. The CDR3 has 13 residues.

The genes are TRBV2 and TRBJ2-7; D may correspond to TRBD1 or TRBD2 (5 bases each). V lost 10 bases to trimming and J lost 2 bases, with 9 bases between them. Per germline, CDR1 SNHLY and CDR2 FYNNEI. The CDR3 is 11 residues long. The CDR3 DNA reads TGTGCCATGGGACGGGCCTACGAGCAGTACTTC. It specifies CAMGRAYEQYF.

The chain uses TRBV5-4 and TRBJ2-5, with 12 bases fitting TRBD2. The CDR3 is 17 amino acids. Trimming removed 4 bases from V and 5 bases from J; junction bases left unmatched: 12. CDR1 is SGHNT, CDR2 YYREEE, per germline (reference sequence). In DNA, the CDR3 is TGTGCCAGCAGCACCGGACTAGCGGGGAACCTTGGGGAGACCCAGTACTTC. Translated, it gives CASSTGLAGNLGETQYF.

This chain links TRBV7-8 with TRBJ1-6; D is unclear. Trimming removed 2 bases from V and 2 bases from J, with 4 bases in between. The CDR3 totals 14 residues. From germline, CDR1 is SGHVS and CDR2 FQNEAQ. Here the CDR3 DNA reads TGTGCCAGCAGCTTAAATCCCTATAATTCACCCCTCCACTTT. This codes for CASSLNPYNSPLHF. The variable domain in full, with the rest retrieved from reference TRBV7-8 and TRBJ1-6, is GAGVSQSPRYKVAKRGQDVALRCDPISGHVSLFWYQQALGQGPEFLTYFQNEAQLDKSGLPSDRFFAERPEGSVSTLKIQRTQQEDSAVYLCASSLNPYNSPLHFGNGTRLTVT.

The count of this clone is one. This chain uses TRBV11-2 with TRBJ1-2; D is unresolved. The germline V gene encodes CDR1 SGHAT and CDR2 FQNNGV. The CDR3 is 14 residues long. Trimming removed 4 bases at V and 4 bases at J, with 13 bases between. CDR3 DNA sequence: TGTGCCAGCAGCTCCCGGGCGGGGAGCTATGGCTACACCTTC. It is translated as CASSSRAGSYGYTF.

J is TRBJ1-1 and V is TRBV2; TRBD1 aligns across 9 bases. J was trimmed by 0 bases and V by 7 bases; bases with no gene match: 6. Germline loops: CDR1 SNHLY, CDR2 FYNNEI. This CDR3 region has 15 residues. CDR3 protein: CASTRDRAMNTEAFF. The CDR3 coding sequence is TGTGCCAGCACCCGGGACAGGGCCATGAACACTGAAGCTTTCTTT.

The chain carries TRBV4-1 and TRBJ1-5, with D possibly matching TRBD1 (5 bases). Germline V CDR1 and CDR2: MGHRA, YSYEKL. This CDR3 contains 16 residues. Trimming shortened V by 1 base and J by 5 bases, and 15 bases separated the two germline ends. CDR3 sequence (DNA): TGCGCCAGCAGCCAAGGAGGGGCAAAGGGTCATCAGCCCCAGCATTTT. Its protein product is CASSQGGAKGHQPQHF.

The chain combines TRBV19 with TRBJ2-2, with TRBD1 matching over 9 bases. V lost 9 bases to trimming and J lost 8 bases; unmatched junction nucleotides: 10. The CDR3 is made up of 14 amino acids. Germline assignment: CDR1 LNHDA and CDR2 SQIVND (reference sequence). CDR3 sequence reads: CASGQGPVNGELFF. The CDR3 region has the DNA TGTGCCAGCGGACAGGGGCCGGTTAATGGGGAGCTGTTTTTT.

The J gene is TRBJ2-5, the V gene TRBV29-1; 8 bases line up with TRBD2. From germline, CDR1 is SQVTM and CDR2 ANQGSEA. V gave up 3 bases and J gave up 2 bases; unmatched junction bases: 8. This CDR3 has 15 residues. The CDR3 sequence: CSVDDLRGGQETQYF. The CDR3 DNA is TGCAGCGTTGATGATCTCCGGGGGGGACAAGAGACCCAGTACTTC.